These T cell receptor beta chains were read from a single sample in a study of shared clonotypes between healthy human individuals. Assay used: immunoSEQ multiplex PCR; TCRdb lists only in-frame clones, some missing. The sample yields 2,500,000 or so clones, 92% seen once. Sequenced sample: naive CD4+ T cells from PBMCs. The receptors derive from a young man in good health. Some clones in this sample may be carry-over from other donors' samples. Each CDR3 is given with its conserved first and last residue. A D gene is named only where the DNA matches it firmly. For some rows the clone size is stated as once, few or many, or as a class when expanded; others skip it.

length,D,J,V,size,CDR3,DNA
15,TRBD1,TRBJ1-2,TRBV30,-,CAWESTGALNLGYTF,TGTGCCTGGGAGTCGACAGGGGCCCTTAATTTGGGCTACACCTTC
14,-,TRBJ2-3,TRBV5-4,-,CASSSPTVTDTQYF,TGTGCCAGCAGCTCCCCGACAGTAACAGATACGCAGTATTTT
14,-,TRBJ2-1,TRBV7-2,-,CASSQGLSYNEQFF,TGTGCCAGCAGCCAGGGGTTGTCCTACAATGAGCAGTTCTTC
15,-,TRBJ1-1,TRBV5-1,-,CASSLLRGRVTEAFF,TGCGCCAGCAGCTTGCTCCGGGGGCGGGTCACTGAAGCTTTCTTT
16,TRBD1,TRBJ2-2,TRBV11-2,-,CASSATGGVRTGELFF,TGTGCCAGCAGCGCGACAGGGGGCGTGAGAACCGGGGAGCTGTTTTTT
14,TRBD1,TRBJ1-2,TRBV18,-,CASSADRGLYGYTF,TGTGCCAGCTCAGCGGACAGGGGGCTGTATGGCTACACCTTC
15,-,TRBJ2-3,TRBV7-3,once,CASRHRDASTDTQYF,TGTGCCAGCAGACACCGGGACGCAAGCACAGATACGCAGTATTTT
17,TRBD2,TRBJ2-1,TRBV5-1,once,CASSRTGPGLAVNEQFF,TGCGCCAGCAGCCGGACAGGTCCGGGACTAGCGGTCAATGAGCAGTTCTTC
13,-,TRBJ1-6,TRBV30,-,CAWRSAGISPLHF,TGTGCCTGGAGGTCCGCGGGGATTTCACCCCTCCACTTT
11,-,TRBJ2-1,TRBV5-6,once,CASAIRNEQFF,TGTGCCAGCGCGATACGAAATGAGCAGTTCTTC